Here is one T cell receptor (beta chain) with its context. Profiling relied on immunoSEQ multiplex PCR, and the TCRdb table lists in-frame clones only, not all of them. This repertoire shows roughly 68,000 clones, 96% found once; its top ten account for more than 3.5%. This sample was included in a study of cytomegalovirus exposure and HLA in healthy donors. Between the trimmed V and J ends, which lost 6 bases and 0 bases, there was a span of 12 bases. This CDR3 is 14 amino acids long. The germline CDR1 and CDR2 sequences are MDHEN and SYDVKM. The sample taken for sequencing was PBMCs. This sequence was found in a woman younger than 30 in good health and CMV-seropositive. J is TRBJ2-7 and V is TRBV28, with no clear D. The CDR3 spells CASRPRISSYEQYF. In nucleotides, the CDR3 is TGTGCCAGCAGACCCAGGATTAGCTCCTACGAGCAGTACTTC.